The next 32 T cell receptor beta chains were all read from a single sample in a study of blood T cell repertoires in COVID-19 (dated by TCRdb to 2020 to 2021). Receptors were amplified or captured by the immunoSEQ multiplex PCR assay. The immuneACCESS repertoire file appears here via TCRdb, limited to in-frame rearrangements. These files lack a portion of the clones; in checked studies, under half of the deficit traces to unresolved V genes, and the cause of the others is not known. In all, the sample holds some 38,000 clones, and roughly 70% of those were seen once. The ten largest account for over 9.5% of the sample. Sequenced: peripheral blood. All receptors come from a man in his 70s with COVID-19, enrolled during active disease.

This clone has only one observation. The chain is built from TRBV7-2 and TRBJ2-4, with 7 bases aligning to TRBD2. V lost 4 bases and J lost 6; bases outside the gene matches: 6. The CDR3 contains 14 residues. CDR1 SGHTA and CDR2 FQGNSA come from the germline V gene. CDR3 in amino acids: CASSSAGVGNIQYF. The CDR3, as DNA: TGTGCCAGCAGCTCGGCGGGGGTGGGAAACATTCAGTACTTC.

The CDR3 DNA reads as TGCAGTGCACGACCCCTAGCTGAAGCTTTCTTT. This codes for CSARPLAEAFF. The V and J genes are TRBV20-1 and TRBJ1-1, with D unclear. Looked up from germline, CDR1 is DFQATT and CDR2 is SNEGSKA (reference sequence). CDR3 size: 11 residues. The V end was cut by 6 bases, the J end by 6 bases, with 11 bases between.

The chain uses TRBV5-1 and TRBJ2-3; a weak D match, TRBD1 (6 bases). CDR1 is SGHRS and CDR2 is YFSETQ in the germline V gene. Trimming pared 0 bases from V and 0 bases from J, leaving 11 bases between. The CDR3 runs to 16 residues. This CDR3 is CASSLGGTFSTDTQYF. CDR3 coding DNA: TGCGCCAGCAGCTTGGGTGGGACATTTAGCACAGATACGCAGTATTTT.

This clone was detected once. This chain uses TRBV12-3 or TRBV12-4 with TRBJ2-7; weak D call: TRBD2 (5 bases). The V and J ends lost 2 bases and 9 bases respectively, with 14 bases between them. The CDR3 runs 13 residues. CDR3 sequence: CASSLRKASSQYF. DNA for the CDR3: TGTGCCAGCAGTTTAAGAAAGGCTAGCTCGCAGTACTTC.

CDR3 DNA: TGCGCCAGCAGCCCCGGTACTAGCAGAAGCAATGAGCAGTTCTTC. It encodes CASSPGTSRSNEQFF. V and J are TRBV5-1 and TRBJ2-1, with D possibly matching TRBD2 (6 bases). V lost 4 bases to trimming and J lost 6 bases, with 17 bases between them. Germline V gene sequence: CDR1 SGHRS, CDR2 YFSETQ. The CDR3 contains 15 residues.

In its sample, this clone was seen a few times. The chain has TRBV7-9 and TRBJ2-1, with D perhaps TRBD1 (5 bases). The ends were cut back, 5 bases at V and 0 bases at J, with 14 bases in the middle. The germline gives CDR1 SEHNR, CDR2 FQNEAQ (reference sequence). The CDR3 has 16 amino acids. CDR3 nucleotides: TGTGCCAGCAGCGGCAGGACACCGACCTCCTACAATGAGCAGTTCTTC. Its protein is CASSGRTPTSYNEQFF.

The V call is TRBV7-9, the J call TRBJ1-1, with D perhaps TRBD1 (6 bases). This CDR3 has 14 amino acids. V shed 1 base and J shed 1 base, with 7 bases lying between them. Germline V gene sequence: CDR1 SEHNR, CDR2 FQNEAQ (reference sequence). The CDR3 reads CASSLGQENTEAFF. CDR3 in DNA: TGTGCCAGCAGCTTAGGACAGGAGAACACTGAAGCTTTCTTT.

This rearrangement joins TRBV29-1 to TRBJ2-6, with D possibly being TRBD2 (6 bases). Germline CDR1 and CDR2: SQVTM and ANQGSEA. This CDR3 is built from 13 residues. V was trimmed by 6 bases and J by 2 bases, leaving 8 bases between them. CDR3 in DNA: TGCAGCGTGAGGGAGGCTGGGGCCAACGTCCTGACTTTC. The encoded protein is CSVREAGANVLTF. The full variable domain, with the rest looked up from reference TRBV29-1 and TRBJ2-6, is SAVISQKPSRDICQRGTSLTIQCQVDSQVTMMFWYRQQPGQSLTLIATANQGSEATYESGFVIDKFPISRPNLTFSTLTVSNMSPEDSSIYLCSVREAGANVLTFGAGSRLTVL.

The V call is TRBV4-2, the J call TRBJ1-2; perhaps TRBD1 as D (5 bases). The V gene lost 2 bases and the J gene lost 2 bases, with 12 bases spanning the gap. CDR1 and CDR2 (germline): LGHNA, YNFKEQ. The CDR3 is 15 residues long. CDR3 loop: CASSQSFAGNYGYTF. In nucleotides, the CDR3 is TGTGCCAGCAGCCAATCGTTCGCAGGGAACTATGGCTACACCTTC.

The CDR3 is CASSALPGRDHQPQHF. As DNA, the CDR3 is TGCGCCAGCAGCGCCCTGCCAGGGCGAGACCATCAGCCCCAGCATTTT. The chain employs TRBV5-1 and TRBJ1-5; the D gene is possibly TRBD1 (5 bases). Trimming cost V 4 bases and J 5 bases, with 19 bases left between them. The germline V gene has CDR1 SGHRS and CDR2 YFSETQ. The CDR3 loop spans 16 amino acids.

The J gene is TRBJ2-1, the V gene TRBV7-3; D perhaps matches TRBD2 (5 bases). Trimming took off 1 base at V and 5 bases at J, with 9 bases between the two ends. This CDR3 spans 14 amino acids. CDR1 is SGHTA and CDR2 is FQGTGA in the germline V gene. CDR3 protein: CASSLRGIHNEQFF. In DNA form, the CDR3 reads TGTGCCAGCAGCTTAAGAGGGATTCACAATGAGCAGTTCTTC.

V is TRBV3-1 (or the pseudogene TRBV3-2) and J is TRBJ2-1, with D hard to call. Germline CDR1 is LGHDT and CDR2 is YNNKEL (reference sequence). This CDR3 has 14 amino acids. Trimming cost V 0 bases and J 8 bases, with 11 bases left between them. The DNA of the CDR3 is TGTGCCAGCAGCCAAGACCCGAACTCCTATGAGCAGTTCTTC. Translation gives CASSQDPNSYEQFF.

V is TRBV10-3 and J is TRBJ2-2; 8 bases are shared with TRBD2. The V gene's germline CDR1 is ENHRY and CDR2 SYGVKD. The CDR3 is made up of 16 amino acids. Germline trimming cut 6 bases from V and 5 bases from J; bases unmatched to any gene: 11. The CDR3 reads CAIRSSGGKGTGELFF. CDR3 DNA: TGTGCCATCAGGTCCAGCGGGGGAAAAGGTACCGGGGAGCTGTTTTTT.

The chain joins TRBV19 to TRBJ1-2; D gene unclear. Between the trimmed V and J ends, which lost 3 bases and 4 bases, there was a span of 9 bases. CDR3 length: 13 amino acids. Germline V CDR1 and CDR2: LNHDA, SQIVND (reference sequence). In nucleotides, the CDR3 is TGTGCCAGTAGTATCCCCCCAGGCTATGGCTACACCTTC. Protein product: CASSIPPGYGYTF.

This rearrangement joins TRBV4-2 to TRBJ2-1, with 9 bases aligning to TRBD1. CDR1 is LGHNA, CDR2 YNFKEQ, per germline. CDR3 length: 16 amino acids. Trimming cost V 1 base and J 1 base; bases outside gene matches: 2. The CDR3 DNA sequence: TGTGCCAGCAGCCAAGCCGGGACAGGGTCCTACAATGAGCAGTTCTTC. It encodes CASSQAGTGSYNEQFF.

The genes are TRBV6-6 and TRBJ2-5, with 9 positions matching TRBD1. The CDR3 loop spans 15 amino acids. The germline gives CDR1 MNHNY, CDR2 SVGAGI (reference sequence). V dropped 7 bases and J dropped 4; count of bases not matched to a gene: 10. Here the CDR3 reads CASKARDRGRETQYF. The CDR3 DNA sequence: TGTGCCAGCAAGGCACGAGACAGGGGGAGAGAGACCCAGTACTTC.

The chain has TRBV5-4 and TRBJ2-1; 11 bases line up with TRBD2. Germline V gene data show CDR1 as SGHNT and CDR2 as YYREEE (reference sequence). The CDR3 contains 15 residues. After removal of 5 bases from V and 4 bases from J, the junction contained 5 bases not matched to a gene. CDR3 protein: CASRLAGESYNEQFF. CDR3 sequence (DNA): TGTGCCAGCAGACTAGCGGGGGAGTCATACAATGAGCAGTTCTTC.

The rearrangement links TRBV18 to TRBJ2-1; 8 bases match TRBD2. The germline V gene has CDR1 KGHSH and CDR2 LQKENI. V trimming: 3 bases; J trimming: 7 bases; junction bases outside the gene matches: 11. The CDR3 covers 16 residues. CDR3 residues: CASSPGPAGALNEQFF. For the CDR3, the DNA is TGTGCCAGCTCACCTGGCCCAGCGGGGGCCTTAAATGAGCAGTTCTTC.

This clone is medium-sized (0.01 to 0.1%) in the sample. The chain uses TRBV7-2 and TRBJ1-4, with a weak D call TRBD1 (6 bases). The CDR3 consists of 15 residues. Between the trimmed V and J ends, which lost 0 bases and 7 bases, there was a span of 12 bases. The germline gives CDR1 SGHTA, CDR2 FQGNSA. The CDR3: CASSLARGSGEKLFF. The CDR3 coding sequence is TGTGCCAGCAGCTTAGCAAGGGGGTCGGGTGAAAAACTGTTTTTT.

This chain joins TRBV6-6 and TRBJ1-2; weak D call: TRBD1 (5 bases). Germline values: CDR1 MNHNY, CDR2 SVGAGI (reference sequence). This CDR3 is 14 amino acids long. V lost 7 bases and J lost 5, with 17 bases in between. The CDR3 is CASIRRDGGYGYTF. The CDR3 DNA follows: TGTGCCAGCATTCGCCGGGACGGGGGTTATGGCTACACCTTC.

V usage is TRBV12-3 or TRBV12-4 and J usage is TRBJ1-1, with D possibly being TRBD1 (5 bases). V lost 7 bases to trimming and J lost 7 bases, with 13 bases between them. This CDR3 contains 12 residues. CDR3 residues: CASIPPGGEAFF. The CDR3 coding sequence is TGTGCCAGCATTCCGCCGGGGGGTGAAGCTTTCTTT.

The sample holds one count of this clone. The chain links TRBV7-9 to TRBJ1-6; maybe TRBD1 (6 bases). Germline V CDR1 and CDR2: SEHNR, FQNEAQ (reference sequence). CDR3 length equals 14 residues. With 1 base removed from V and 13 bases from J, the gap between germline ends came to 14 bases. The CDR3 loop reads CASSLGQARQPLHF. In DNA form, the CDR3 reads TGTGCCAGCAGCTTAGGACAGGCTCGTCAGCCCCTCCACTTT.

This clone was found a few times. J is TRBJ1-6 and V is TRBV24-1, with 7 bases fitting TRBD1. Germline V CDR1 and CDR2: KGHDR, SFDVKD. The CDR3 spans 15 residues. The V segment lost 4 bases and the J segment 7 bases; nucleotides outside the gene matches: 6. The DNA of the CDR3 is TGTGCCACCAGTGAGGCAGGGGGTTCGAATTCACCCCTCCACTTT. Protein product: CATSEAGGSNSPLHF.

The CDR3 sequence: CASSLSPTNEKLFF. Written as DNA, the CDR3 is TGTGCCAGCAGCTTAAGCCCTACTAATGAAAAACTGTTTTTT. The chain has TRBV7-9 and TRBJ1-4; D is undetermined. The CDR3 covers 14 residues. Germline CDR1 SEHNR, CDR2 FQNEAQ (reference sequence). The V end was cut by 2 bases, the J end by 2 bases, with 6 bases between.

The rearrangement uses TRBV3-1 (or the pseudogene TRBV3-2) and TRBJ2-1; 12 nucleotides line up with TRBD2. The CDR3 runs to 17 residues. CDR1 LGHDT and CDR2 YNNKEL come from the germline V gene (reference sequence). V lost 1 base to trimming and J lost 2 bases; unmatched junction nucleotides: 3. The CDR3 bases are TGTGCCAGCAGCCAAGGACTAGCGGGGGTCGCCTACAATGAGCAGTTCTTC. Translated, it gives CASSQGLAGVAYNEQFF.

Only a few counts were recorded for this clone. The DNA of the CDR3 is TGTGCCAGCAGCCGATCTCCGGGACAGATAGAAAAGCAGTACTTC. It yields the protein CASSRSPGQIEKQYF. The rearrangement joins TRBV6-5 to TRBJ2-7; 7 bases match TRBD1. Germline-derived CDR1 and CDR2 are MNHEY and SVGAGI. V dropped 6 bases and J dropped 8; count of bases not matched to a gene: 16. CDR3 size: 15 residues.

The rearrangement uses TRBV7-2 and TRBJ1-2; D is ambiguous. Trimming shortened V by 6 bases and J by 0 bases, and 8 bases separated the two germline ends. The CDR3 consists of 13 residues. The germline gives CDR1 SGHTA, CDR2 FQGNSA. CDR3: CASRWAANYGYTF. DNA of the CDR3: TGTGCCAGCAGGTGGGCAGCTAACTATGGCTACACCTTC.

This chain uses TRBV28 with TRBJ2-7; perhaps TRBD1 as D (6 bases). Germline CDR1 MDHEN, CDR2 SYDVKM. The CDR3 runs 16 residues. The V gene lost 2 bases and the J gene lost 3 bases, with 17 bases spanning the gap. The CDR3 nucleotides read TGTGCCAGCAGTTTAGCGGACAGATTACCCCTCTACGAGCAGTACTTC. Translated, it gives CASSLADRLPLYEQYF.

The chain links TRBV5-1 to TRBJ1-5; the match to TRBD1 covers 8 bases. The CDR3 sequence is 14 residues long. Trimming removed 4 bases from V and 4 bases from J; junction bases left unmatched: 4. Per the germline V gene, CDR1 is SGHRS and CDR2 is YFSETQ. CDR3 residues: CASSEGQENQPQHF. DNA for the CDR3: TGCGCCAGCAGCGAGGGACAGGAAAATCAGCCCCAGCATTTT.

This clone was observed a few times. This chain joins TRBV28 and TRBJ1-2; 7 nucleotides match TRBD1. There are 12 residues in the CDR3. CDR1 and CDR2 from the germline V gene are MDHEN and SYDVKM. The trim removed 9 bases at V and 4 bases at J, leaving 5 bases unmatched. The CDR3 spells CASSDRLYGYTF. The CDR3 DNA reads as TGTGCCAGTTCGGACAGGCTCTATGGCTACACCTTC.

The chain is built from TRBV5-6 and TRBJ1-3; TRBD1 might be the D (5 bases). CDR1 and CDR2 from the germline V gene are SGHDT and YYEEEE. V lost 5 bases and J lost 0, with 12 bases in between. This CDR3 is 15 amino acids long. CDR3 DNA: TGTGCCAGCAGTACGGGGGGATTCTCTGGAAACACCATATATTTT. Translating it yields CASSTGGFSGNTIYF.

This clone was detected only a few times. Within the sample, other DNA sequences also encode this same CDR3. V usage is TRBV12-3 or TRBV12-4 and J usage is TRBJ2-5, with D unresolved. The CDR3 contains 11 residues. V lost 5 bases and J 4 bases, leaving 5 bases between the germline ends. CDR3: CASSRGETQYF. The CDR3 DNA sequence: TGTGCCAGCAGTCGAGGAGAGACCCAGTACTTC.